These 2 T cell receptor beta chains were all obtained from the same sample, sequenced in a study of blood T cell repertoires in COVID-19. TCRdb keeps only in-frame clones here, not all; method: immunoSEQ multiplex PCR. This sample has some 99,000 clones, with about 81% found just once. Material for sequencing was peripheral blood. These receptor sequences come from a man between 65 and 85 years old with acute or convalescent COVID-19.

The J gene is TRBJ2-1, the V gene TRBV27; tentatively, D is TRBD2 (6 bases). Per the germline V gene, CDR1 is MNHEY and CDR2 is SMNVEV (reference sequence). This CDR3 has 14 amino acids. Trimming removed 6 bases from V and 5 bases from J, with 14 bases in between. CDR3 in amino acids: CASSPGTFHNEQFF. CDR3 bases: TGTGCCAGCAGCCCCGGGACTTTTCACAATGAGCAGTTCTTC.

As to this clone: This sample also contains other DNA sequences that code for the same CDR3. The rearrangement joins TRBV6-1 to TRBJ1-1; D unclear. This CDR3 comprises 13 residues. Germline CDR1 and CDR2: MNHNS and SASEGT. V shed 2 bases and J shed 0 bases, with 4 bases lying between them. CDR3: CASSESVNTEAFF. CDR3 bases: TGTGCCAGCAGTGAATCAGTGAACACTGAAGCTTTCTTT.